The 19 T cell receptor beta chains given below trace back to one sample, sequenced in a study of OX40 agonist ivuxolimab in advanced cancers. Here immunoSEQ multiplex PCR was the method, and the copy in TCRdb shows in-frame clones only, minus some. The table records 70,000 to 75,000 clones, 80% to 95% of them present only once. Material: CD4+ or CD8+ T cells sorted from blood, obtained in a trial of the OX40 agonist ivuxolimab. These receptors were collected from an adult with an advanced solid tumor such as melanoma, head and neck, liver or kidney cancer.

This chain joins TRBV18 and TRBJ1-1; D not certain. The CDR3 length is 14 residues. Trimming took 0 bases from V and 1 from J, leaving 6 bases between them. The germline V gene has CDR1 KGHSH and CDR2 LQKENI. This CDR3 reads CASSPPSRNTEAFF. In DNA, the CDR3 is TGTGCCAGCTCACCACCGTCGAGGAACACTGAAGCTTTCTTT. Drawing the rest from reference TRBV18 and TRBJ1-1, the complete variable domain is NAGVMQNPRHLVRRRGQEARLRCSPMKGHSHVYWYRQLPEEGLKFMVYLQKENIIDESGMPKERFSAEFPKEGPSILRIQQVVRGDSAAYFCASSPPSRNTEAFFGQGTRLTVV.

The count of this clone is one. This rearrangement joins TRBV4-3 to TRBJ1-2, with 8 bases identical to TRBD1. The CDR3 is 15 residues long. Germline V CDR1 and CDR2: LGHNA, YSLEER. The trim removed 1 base at V and 2 bases at J, leaving 3 bases unmatched. The CDR3, as DNA: TGCGCCAGCAGCCAAGTCGCAGGGGGCAACTATGGCTACACCTTC. As protein: CASSQVAGGNYGYTF.

The rearrangement links TRBV18 to TRBJ1-1, with D uncertain. This CDR3 contains 13 residues. Germline V gene lookup returns CDR1 KGHSH and CDR2 LQKENI. V dropped 3 bases and J dropped 1 base, with 6 bases sitting between them. CDR3 coding DNA: TGTGCCAGCTCACCGGGCAGGAACACTGAAGCTTTCTTT. It is translated as CASSPGRNTEAFF.

The V gene is TRBV9, the J gene TRBJ1-3, with 7 bases lining up with TRBD1. The J segment lost 0 bases and the V segment lost 2 bases, leaving 8 bases of the junction unmatched. There are 17 residues in the CDR3. Germline-derived CDR1 and CDR2 are SGDLS and YYNGEE. This CDR3 reads CASSVGTARASGNTIYF. The CDR3 bases are TGTGCCAGCAGCGTTGGGACAGCGCGGGCCTCTGGAAACACCATATATTTT.

The rearrangement uses TRBV2 and TRBJ1-4; 7 bases align to TRBD1. V lost 7 bases, J lost 8 bases, and 13 bases stayed unmatched. The germline V gene has CDR1 SNHLY and CDR2 FYNNEI. CDR3 length: 15 amino acids. The CDR3 sequence: CASTEGRTGGEKLFF. Written as DNA, the CDR3 is TGTGCCAGCACGGAGGGGCGGACAGGAGGGGAAAAACTGTTTTTT.

This rearrangement joins TRBV19 to TRBJ2-7, with TRBD1 as a possible D gene (5 bases). Between the trimmed V and J ends, which lost 4 bases and 3 bases, there was a span of 10 bases. This CDR3 is 13 amino acids long. CDR1 is LNHDA, CDR2 SQIVND, per germline (reference sequence). The CDR3 DNA is TGTGCCAGTAGTACCGGACAAGGCTACGAGCAGTACTTC. Its translation is CASSTGQGYEQYF.

This chain links TRBV5-1 with TRBJ1-1; D call uncertain. The CDR3 is made up of 14 amino acids. CDR1 is SGHRS and CDR2 is YFSETQ in the germline V gene. The V end was cut by 0 bases, the J end by 1 base, with 7 bases between. The CDR3 sequence is CASSLASGNTEAFF. In nucleotides, the CDR3 is TGCGCCAGCAGCTTGGCTTCGGGGAACACTGAAGCTTTCTTT.

V gene TRBV20-1 combines with J gene TRBJ1-2, with D unresolved. This CDR3 spans 11 amino acids. Germline CDR1 and CDR2: DFQATT and SNEGSKA (reference sequence). The CDR3 is CTIKHGYGYTF. The DNA of the CDR3 is TGCACTATCAAACACGGCTATGGCTACACCTTC.

The chain is built from TRBV6-5 and TRBJ2-3; 7 bases line up with TRBD2. The length of the CDR3 is 15 residues. V shed 5 bases, J shed 2 bases, and the junction held 7 bases outside the gene matches. The V gene's germline CDR1 is MNHEY and CDR2 SVGAGI. CDR3 region: CASSATGTTTDTQYF. Written as DNA, the CDR3 is TGTGCCAGCAGTGCAACCGGGACTACCACAGATACGCAGTATTTT.

This clone came up once. This chain uses TRBV7-8 with TRBJ1-3; D not certain. Germline V lookup: CDR1 SGHVS, CDR2 FQNEAQ. The CDR3 extends over 13 amino acids. V was pared by 0 bases and J by 4 bases, with 4 bases between. The CDR3 nucleotides are TGTGCCAGCAGCTTAGCGACAGGAAACACCATATATTTT. Protein sequence: CASSLATGNTIYF.

The rearrangement links TRBV19 to TRBJ1-1; D is possibly TRBD1 (6 bases). Germline CDR1 reads LNHDA; CDR2 reads SQIVND (reference sequence). This CDR3 is built from 15 residues. Trimming shortened V by 3 bases and J by 3 bases, and 14 bases separated the two germline ends. In nucleotides, the CDR3 is TGTGCCAGTAGTATCCGCGGACCAGGGGACACTGAAGCTTTCTTT. Its protein product is CASSIRGPGDTEAFF. Full variable domain (missing parts from reference TRBV19 and TRBJ1-1): DGGITQSPKYLFRKEGQNVTLSCEQNLNHDAMYWYRQDPGQGLRLIYYSQIVNDFQKGDIAEGYSVSREKKESFPLTVTSAQKNPTAFYLCASSIRGPGDTEAFFGQGTRLTVV.

The rearrangement joins TRBV5-1 to TRBJ1-4; 11 bases map to TRBD1. Trimming took 3 bases from V and 6 from J; bases not matched to a gene: 1. The CDR3 loop spans 14 amino acids. CDR1 and CDR2 (germline): SGHRS, YFSETQ. DNA for the CDR3: TGCGCCAGCAGCTGGACAGGGGGCGATGAAAAACTGTTTTTT. The encoded protein is CASSWTGGDEKLFF.

The V and J genes are TRBV7-2 and TRBJ2-1; 11 bases are a match to TRBD1. Germline CDR1 is SGHTA and CDR2 is FQGNSA. After removal of 1 base from V and 9 bases from J, the junction contained 8 bases not matched to a gene. The CDR3 has 16 amino acids. The chain's CDR3 is CASSLVPGQGAGEQFF. In nucleotides, the CDR3 is TGTGCCAGCAGCTTAGTTCCCGGACAGGGGGCTGGTGAGCAGTTCTTC.

V usage is TRBV19 and J usage is TRBJ2-3; possibly TRBD1 or TRBD2 for D (6 bases each). CDR3 length equals 14 residues. Germline assignment: CDR1 LNHDA and CDR2 SQIVND (reference sequence). Trimming shortened V by 1 base and J by 5 bases, and 10 bases separated the two germline ends. CDR3 DNA: TGTGCCAGTAGTATAGGGGGGCGGGGAGATACGCAGTATTTT. As protein: CASSIGGRGDTQYF. The variable domain in full, completed from reference TRBV19 and TRBJ2-3, reads DGGITQSPKYLFRKEGQNVTLSCEQNLNHDAMYWYRQDPGQGLRLIYYSQIVNDFQKGDIAEGYSVSREKKESFPLTVTSAQKNPTAFYLCASSIGGRGDTQYFGPGTRLTVL.

This sequence joins TRBV29-1 and TRBJ2-7; 7 positions agree with TRBD2. V gave up 8 bases and J gave up 2 bases; unmatched junction bases: 12. Germline-derived CDR1 and CDR2 are SQVTM and ANQGSEA. The CDR3 length is 14 residues. Written as DNA, the CDR3 is TGCAGCCCAACCGGTGCGGGAGCCGCCTACGAGCAGTACTTC. Amino acid sequence: CSPTGAGAAYEQYF.

The CDR3 sequence: CAIRDIAGVPNEQFF. The CDR3 DNA reads TGTGCCATCAGGGACATAGCGGGAGTCCCTAATGAGCAGTTCTTC. The chain links TRBV10-3 to TRBJ2-1; 9 bases match TRBD2. This CDR3 is built from 15 residues. V lost 6 bases to trimming and J lost 7 bases; unmatched junction nucleotides: 10. Germline V gene sequence: CDR1 ENHRY, CDR2 SYGVKD.

This rearrangement joins TRBV7-6 to TRBJ2-1; 7 nucleotides align to TRBD1. The length of the CDR3 is 15 residues. V gave up 5 bases and J gave up 3 bases; unmatched junction bases: 7. CDR1 SGHVS and CDR2 FNYEAQ come from the germline V gene. CDR3 amino acids: CASSRGQDLYNEQFF. The CDR3 nucleotides read TGTGCCAGCAGCCGAGGACAGGACCTCTACAATGAGCAGTTCTTC. Looking up the rest from reference TRBV7-6 and TRBJ2-1 gives the full variable domain: GAGVSQSPRYKVTKRGQDVALRCDPISGHVSLYWYRQALGQGPEFLTYFNYEAQQDKSGLPNDRFSAERPEGSISTLTIQRTEQRDSAMYRCASSRGQDLYNEQFFGPGTRLTVL.

The chain joins TRBV7-2 to TRBJ2-1; no clear D gene. The CDR3 spans 16 residues. Trimming removed 7 bases at V and 0 bases at J, with 16 bases between. Germline-derived CDR1 and CDR2 are SGHTA and FQGNSA. This CDR3 is CASIQYPGVSYNEQFF. The CDR3, as DNA: TGTGCCAGCATCCAGTACCCTGGAGTCTCCTACAATGAGCAGTTCTTC.

The chain combines TRBV11-3 with TRBJ2-2; tentative D call: TRBD1 (6 bases). Trimming took 5 bases from V and 5 from J, leaving 18 bases between them. The CDR3 spans 16 residues. Germline V gives CDR1 SGHNT, CDR2 YENEEA. CDR3 amino acids: CASSAPTGMGTGELFF. CDR3 nucleotides: TGTGCCAGCAGCGCCCCAACAGGGATGGGAACCGGGGAGCTGTTTTTT.